Included here is one TCR beta chain sequence, with context. Its antigen is undetermined. The data derive from a study of radiotherapy plus CTLA-4 blockade in lung cancer. Sequencing used immunoSEQ multiplex PCR; TCRdb keeps in-frame clones, though not all of them. The sample contains roughly 46,000 clones, less than 85% of which appear only once. Trimming left V 6 bases short and J 5 bases short, with 14 bases between. Germline V gives CDR1 KGHSH, CDR2 LQKENI. The CDR3 sequence is 13 residues long. Whole-study results and caveats: Blood TCR clones of tumor origin expanded after radiotherapy plus ipilimumab.

The V gene is TRBV18, the J gene TRBJ2-7; D tentatively reads TRBD1 or TRBD2 (5 bases each). This TCR was sampled from a human donor with non-small cell lung cancer who had stable disease on radiotherapy plus ipilimumab. The material was peripheral blood, obtained from a patient treated with radiotherapy plus ipilimumab. The chain's CDR3 is CASSGRELNEQYF. CDR3 sequence (DNA): TGTGCCAGCTCGGGCAGGGAGCTCAACGAGCAGTACTTC.